This T cell receptor beta chain comes out of a study of blood T cell repertoires in COVID-19. About the research overall: Material from acute and convalescent COVID-19 was sourced from the United States, Italy and Spain.

Original processing notes: By means of reference gene primer amplification, nucleated cell counts were estimated. The protocol was immunoSEQ multiplex PCR, while the TCRdb copy is restricted to in-frame clones and leaves out a portion. That table furnishes V, J and clone size, whereas the DNA furnished D and trimming. The data contain approximately 240,000 clones, about 86% of them singletons. The specimen sequenced was peripheral blood. The source is a woman in her fifties or sixties with acute or convalescent COVID-19.

The CDR3 spells CASSPGTSGAYEQYF. The CDR3 nucleotides read TGCGCCAGCAGCCCCGGGACTAGCGGGGCTTACGAGCAGTACTTC. The V and J genes are TRBV4-3 and TRBJ2-7; TRBD2 agrees at 13 bases. Germline-derived CDR1 and CDR2 are LGHNA and YSLEER. V dropped 4 bases and J dropped 4; count of bases not matched to a gene: 4. This CDR3 has 15 amino acids.